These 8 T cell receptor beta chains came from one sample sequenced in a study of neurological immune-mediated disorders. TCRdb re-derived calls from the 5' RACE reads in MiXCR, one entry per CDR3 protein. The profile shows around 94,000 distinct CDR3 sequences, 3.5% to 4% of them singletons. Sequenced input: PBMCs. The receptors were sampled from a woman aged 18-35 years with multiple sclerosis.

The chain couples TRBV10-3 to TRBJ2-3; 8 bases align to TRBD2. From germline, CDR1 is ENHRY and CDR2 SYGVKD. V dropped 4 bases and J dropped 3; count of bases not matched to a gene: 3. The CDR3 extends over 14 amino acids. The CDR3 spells CAISAGGPTDTQYF. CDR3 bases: TGTGCCATCAGTGCGGGGGGGCCAACAGATACGCAGTATTTT.

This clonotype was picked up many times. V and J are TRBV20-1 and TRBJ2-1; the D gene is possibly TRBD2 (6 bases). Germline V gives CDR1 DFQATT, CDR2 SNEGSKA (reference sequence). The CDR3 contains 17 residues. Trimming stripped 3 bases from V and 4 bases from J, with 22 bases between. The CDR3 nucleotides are TGCAGTGCTAGGCAAACTAGAGCCCGGGGAGGTTACAATGAGCAGTTCTTC. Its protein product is CSARQTRARGGYNEQFF.

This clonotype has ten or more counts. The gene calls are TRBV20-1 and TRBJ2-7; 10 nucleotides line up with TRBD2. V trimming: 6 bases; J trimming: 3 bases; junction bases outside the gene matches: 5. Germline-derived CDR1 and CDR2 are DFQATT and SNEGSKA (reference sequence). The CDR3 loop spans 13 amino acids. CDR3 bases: TGCAGTGCCCCGGGACTAGCGAGCTACGAGCAGTACTTC. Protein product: CSAPGLASYEQYF.

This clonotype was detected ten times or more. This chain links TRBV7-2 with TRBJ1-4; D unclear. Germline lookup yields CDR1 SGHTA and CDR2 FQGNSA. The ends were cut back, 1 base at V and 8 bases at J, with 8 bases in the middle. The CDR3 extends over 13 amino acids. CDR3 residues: CASSLGGWEKLFF. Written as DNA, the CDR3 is TGTGCCAGCAGCTTAGGGGGATGGGAAAAACTGTTTTTT.

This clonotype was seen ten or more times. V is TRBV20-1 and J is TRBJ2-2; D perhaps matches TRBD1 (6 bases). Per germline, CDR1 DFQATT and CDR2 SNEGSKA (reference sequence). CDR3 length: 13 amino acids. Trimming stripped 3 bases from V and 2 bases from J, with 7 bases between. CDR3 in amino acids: CSARTGNTGELFF. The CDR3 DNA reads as TGCAGTGCTAGGACAGGCAACACCGGGGAGCTGTTTTTT.

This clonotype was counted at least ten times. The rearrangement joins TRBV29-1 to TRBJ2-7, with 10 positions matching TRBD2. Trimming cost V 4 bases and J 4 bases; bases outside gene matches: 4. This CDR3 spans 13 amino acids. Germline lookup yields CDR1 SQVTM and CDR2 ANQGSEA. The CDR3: CSVVPSGSYEQYF. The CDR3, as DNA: TGCAGCGTTGTTCCTAGCGGGAGTTACGAGCAGTACTTC.

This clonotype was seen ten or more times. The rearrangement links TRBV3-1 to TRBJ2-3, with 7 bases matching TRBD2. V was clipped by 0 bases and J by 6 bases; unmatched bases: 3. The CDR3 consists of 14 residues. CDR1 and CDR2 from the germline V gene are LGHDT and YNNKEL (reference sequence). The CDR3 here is CASSQDKGGDTQYF. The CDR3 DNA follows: TGTGCCAGCAGCCAAGATAAGGGAGGGGATACGCAGTATTTT.

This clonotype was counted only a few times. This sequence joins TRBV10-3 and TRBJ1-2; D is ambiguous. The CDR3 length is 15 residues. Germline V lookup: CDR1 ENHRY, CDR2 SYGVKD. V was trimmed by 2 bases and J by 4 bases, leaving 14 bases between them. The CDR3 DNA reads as TGTGCCATCAGTGAGCCGGAAAGTAAGGGCTATGGCTACACCTTC. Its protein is CAISEPESKGYGYTF.